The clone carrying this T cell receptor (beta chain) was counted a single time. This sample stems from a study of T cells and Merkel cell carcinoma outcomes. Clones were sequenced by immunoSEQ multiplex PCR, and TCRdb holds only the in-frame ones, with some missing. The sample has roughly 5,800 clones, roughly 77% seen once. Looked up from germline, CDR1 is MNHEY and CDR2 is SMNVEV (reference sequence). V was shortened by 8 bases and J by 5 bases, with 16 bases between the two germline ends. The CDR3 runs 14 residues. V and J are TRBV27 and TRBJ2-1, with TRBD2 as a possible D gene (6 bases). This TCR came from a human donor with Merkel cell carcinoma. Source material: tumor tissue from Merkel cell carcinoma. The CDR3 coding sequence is TGTGCCAGCGGTTCGGTCCTAGCGAACAATGAGCAGTTCTTC. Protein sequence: CASGSVLANNEQFF.